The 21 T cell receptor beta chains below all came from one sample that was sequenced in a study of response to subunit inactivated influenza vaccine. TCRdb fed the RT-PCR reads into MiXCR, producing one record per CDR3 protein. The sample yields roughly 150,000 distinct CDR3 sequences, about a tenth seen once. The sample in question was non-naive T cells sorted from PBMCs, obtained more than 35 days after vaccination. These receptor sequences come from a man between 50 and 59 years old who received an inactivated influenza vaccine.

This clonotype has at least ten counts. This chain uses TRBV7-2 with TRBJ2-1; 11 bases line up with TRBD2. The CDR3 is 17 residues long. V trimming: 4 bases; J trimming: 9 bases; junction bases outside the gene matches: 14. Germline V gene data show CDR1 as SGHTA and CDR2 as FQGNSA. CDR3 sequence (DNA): TGTGCCAGCAGCTCTACCGGGTTAGCGGGAGGGCGCATTGAGCAGTTCTTC. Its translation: CASSSTGLAGGRIEQFF.

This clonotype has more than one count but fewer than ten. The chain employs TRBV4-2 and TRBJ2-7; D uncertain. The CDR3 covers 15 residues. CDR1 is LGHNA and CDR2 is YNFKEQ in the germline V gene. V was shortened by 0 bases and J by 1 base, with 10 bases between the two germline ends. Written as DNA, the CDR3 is TGTGCCAGCAGCCAAGATCCCAGTGCATCCTACGAGCAGTACTTC. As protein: CASSQDPSASYEQYF.

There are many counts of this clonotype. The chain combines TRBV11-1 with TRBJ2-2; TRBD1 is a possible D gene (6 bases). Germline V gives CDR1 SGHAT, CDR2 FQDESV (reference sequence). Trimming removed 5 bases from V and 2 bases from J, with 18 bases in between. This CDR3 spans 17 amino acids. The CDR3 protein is CASSPGGWGRNTGELFF. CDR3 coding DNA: TGTGCCAGCAGCCCCGGAGGTTGGGGGCGTAACACCGGGGAGCTGTTTTTT.

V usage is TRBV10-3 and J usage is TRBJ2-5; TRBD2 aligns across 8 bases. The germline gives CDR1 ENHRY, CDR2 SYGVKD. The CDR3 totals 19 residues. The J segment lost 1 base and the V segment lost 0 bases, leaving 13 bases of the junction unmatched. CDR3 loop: CAISESLSGSGGLQETQYF. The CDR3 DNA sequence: TGTGCCATCAGTGAGTCTTTATCGGGGAGCGGGGGTCTCCAAGAGACCCAGTACTTC.

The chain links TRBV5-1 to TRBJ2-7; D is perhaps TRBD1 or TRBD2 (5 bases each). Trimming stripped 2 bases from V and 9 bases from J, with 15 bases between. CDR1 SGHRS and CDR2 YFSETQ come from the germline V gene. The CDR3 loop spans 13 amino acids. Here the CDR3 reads CASSLGTTYGQYF. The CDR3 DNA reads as TGCGCCAGCAGCTTAGGGACGACGTATGGGCAGTACTTC.

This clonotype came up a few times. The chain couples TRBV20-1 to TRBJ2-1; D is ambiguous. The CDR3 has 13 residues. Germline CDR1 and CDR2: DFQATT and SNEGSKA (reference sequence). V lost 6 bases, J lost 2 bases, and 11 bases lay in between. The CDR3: CSAHRAPYNEQFF. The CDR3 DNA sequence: TGCAGTGCCCACCGGGCTCCCTACAATGAGCAGTTCTTC.

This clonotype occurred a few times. As DNA, the CDR3 is TGCAGTGCTCCCAAGACAGGAGCGGTCTACGAGCAGTACTTC. This codes for CSAPKTGAVYEQYF. The chain joins TRBV20-1 to TRBJ2-7; maybe TRBD1 (6 bases). V dropped 5 bases and J dropped 3 bases, with 17 bases sitting between them. Germline loops: CDR1 DFQATT, CDR2 SNEGSKA (reference sequence). The CDR3 length is 14 residues.

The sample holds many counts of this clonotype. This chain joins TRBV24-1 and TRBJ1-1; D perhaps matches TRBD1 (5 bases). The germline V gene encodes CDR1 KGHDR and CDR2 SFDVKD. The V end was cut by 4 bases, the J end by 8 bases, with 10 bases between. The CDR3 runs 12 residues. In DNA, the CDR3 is TGTGCCACCAGTGAGGGGAACAGGGAAGCTTTCTTT. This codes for CATSEGNREAFF.

This CDR3 reads CASSLGRGGFVNEQFF. The CDR3 DNA sequence: TGTGCCAGCAGCTTAGGTCGGGGGGGATTCGTCAATGAGCAGTTCTTC. The gene calls are TRBV7-9 and TRBJ2-1; the match to TRBD2 covers 8 bases. CDR1 SEHNR and CDR2 FQNEAQ come from the germline V gene (reference sequence). V lost 1 base to trimming and J lost 6 bases; unmatched junction nucleotides: 8. The CDR3 consists of 16 residues. Combining the CDR3 with reference TRBV7-9 and TRBJ2-1 gives the whole variable domain DTGVSQNPRHKITKRGQNVTFRCDPISEHNRLYWYRQTLGQGPEFLTYFQNEAQLEKSRLLSDRFSAERPKGSFSTLEIQRTEQGDSAMYLCASSLGRGGFVNEQFFGPGTRLTVL.

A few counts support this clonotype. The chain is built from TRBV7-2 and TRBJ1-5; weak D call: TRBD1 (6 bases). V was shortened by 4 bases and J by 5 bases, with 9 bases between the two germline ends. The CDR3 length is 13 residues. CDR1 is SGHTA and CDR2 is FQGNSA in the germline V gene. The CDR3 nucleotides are TGTGCCAGCAGCTCATACAGGGATCAGCCCCAGCATTTT. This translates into CASSSYRDQPQHF.

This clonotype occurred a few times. The CDR3 here is CASSSKLAGGSAKNIQYF. For the CDR3, the DNA is TGCGCCAGCAGCTCTAAACTAGCGGGGGGTTCGGCCAAAAACATTCAGTACTTC. The chain employs TRBV5-1 and TRBJ2-4; 12 bases match TRBD2. Germline lookup yields CDR1 SGHRS and CDR2 YFSETQ. The CDR3 has 18 amino acids. V was clipped by 3 bases and J by 1 base; unmatched bases: 8.

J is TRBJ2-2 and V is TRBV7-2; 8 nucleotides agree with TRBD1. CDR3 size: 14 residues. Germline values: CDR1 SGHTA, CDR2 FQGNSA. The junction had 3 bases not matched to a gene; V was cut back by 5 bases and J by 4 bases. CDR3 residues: CASSRGQGTGELFF. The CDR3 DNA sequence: TGTGCCAGCAGCCGCGGACAGGGCACCGGGGAGCTGTTTTTT. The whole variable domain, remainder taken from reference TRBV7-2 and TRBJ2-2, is GAGVSQSPSNKVTEKGKDVELRCDPISGHTALYWYRQSLGQGLEFLIYFQGNSAPDKSGLPSDRFSAERTGGSVSTLTIQRTQQEDSAVYLCASSRGQGTGELFFGEGSRLTVL.

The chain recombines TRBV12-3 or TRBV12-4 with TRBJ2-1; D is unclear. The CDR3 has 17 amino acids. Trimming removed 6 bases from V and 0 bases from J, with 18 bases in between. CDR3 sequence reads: CASSHRGRVISYNEQFF. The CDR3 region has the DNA TGTGCCAGCAGCCATCGTGGTCGGGTGATCTCCTACAATGAGCAGTTCTTC.

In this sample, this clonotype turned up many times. DNA of the CDR3: TGTGCCAGCAGTTTAATCCTAGCGGGAGGCTACGAGCAGTACTTC. Protein product: CASSLILAGGYEQYF. The V and J genes are TRBV28 and TRBJ2-7; 11 bases are shared with TRBD2. This CDR3 has 15 amino acids. The ends lost 2 bases at V and 3 bases at J; junction bases unmatched: 3. CDR1 MDHEN and CDR2 SYDVKM come from the germline V gene.

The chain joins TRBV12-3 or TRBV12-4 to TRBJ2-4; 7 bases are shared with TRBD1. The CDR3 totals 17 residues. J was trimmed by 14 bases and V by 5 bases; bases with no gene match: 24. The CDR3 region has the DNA TGTGCCAGCAGTGGGGGCGAGTTGGGCGGAAGAAGGGGGCCCAAGTACTTC. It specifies CASSGGELGGRRGPKYF.

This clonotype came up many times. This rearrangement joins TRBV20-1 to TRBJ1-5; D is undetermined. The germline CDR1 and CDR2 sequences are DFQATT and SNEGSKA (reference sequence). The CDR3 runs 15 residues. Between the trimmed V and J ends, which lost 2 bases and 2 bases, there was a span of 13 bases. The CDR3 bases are TGCAGTGCTAGATCGCCGGGAACGGGCAATCAGCCCCAGCATTTT. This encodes CSARSPGTGNQPQHF.

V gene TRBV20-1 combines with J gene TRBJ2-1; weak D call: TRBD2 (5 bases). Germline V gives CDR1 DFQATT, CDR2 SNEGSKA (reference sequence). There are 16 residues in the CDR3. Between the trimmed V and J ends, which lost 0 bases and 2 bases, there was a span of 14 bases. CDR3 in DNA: TGCAGTGCTAGAGAGCCCCGGGGTGGGCCCTACAATGAGCAGTTCTTC. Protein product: CSAREPRGGPYNEQFF.

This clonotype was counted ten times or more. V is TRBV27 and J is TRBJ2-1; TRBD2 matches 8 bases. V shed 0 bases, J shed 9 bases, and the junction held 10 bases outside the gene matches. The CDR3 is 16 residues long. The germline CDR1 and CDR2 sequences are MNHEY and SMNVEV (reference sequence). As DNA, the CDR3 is TGTGCCAGCAGTTTATCTCCGGGAGGGAGCTTCCTTGAGCAGTTCTTC. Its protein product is CASSLSPGGSFLEQFF.

The CDR3 is CASSYGGQGRVGELFF. The CDR3 bases are TGTGCCAGCAGTTACGGGGGACAGGGGCGCGTCGGGGAGCTGTTTTTT. The chain couples TRBV6-7 to TRBJ2-2, with 10 bases identical to TRBD1. TRBV6-7 is an open reading frame whose function is uncertain. The CDR3 is 16 amino acids. V lost 2 bases to trimming and J lost 7 bases; unmatched junction nucleotides: 7.

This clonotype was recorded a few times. CDR3 region: CASSQAGSGSGELFF. CDR3 in DNA: TGCGCCAGCAGCCAAGCGGGATCGGGTTCCGGGGAGCTGTTTTTT. This sequence joins TRBV4-3 and TRBJ2-2; perhaps TRBD2 as D (5 bases). This CDR3 is 15 amino acids long. The V and J ends lost 1 base and 6 bases respectively, with 12 bases between them. Germline V lookup: CDR1 LGHNA, CDR2 YSLEER.

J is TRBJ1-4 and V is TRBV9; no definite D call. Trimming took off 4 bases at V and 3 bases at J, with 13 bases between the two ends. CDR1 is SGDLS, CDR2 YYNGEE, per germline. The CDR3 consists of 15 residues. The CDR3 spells CASSPREGANEKLFF. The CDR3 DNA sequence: TGTGCCAGCAGCCCCCGGGAGGGCGCTAATGAAAAACTGTTTTTT.